One T cell receptor beta chain is described in this entry. The record originates from a study of blood T cell repertoires in COVID-19. As for the study in general: Material from acute and convalescent COVID-19 was sourced from the United States, Italy and Spain. Sample material is recorded as cDNA or gDNA derived from T cells, B-cell-depleted T cells, or PBMCs.

Under the authors' procedure: Using reference gene primer amplification, nucleated cell counts were estimated. TCRdb's table, derived via immunoSEQ multiplex PCR, lists solely in-frame clones and lacks some. V and J calls and clone size are copied from that table; D and trimming were computed from the DNA. The profile covers fewer than 55,000 clones, with roughly 84% appearing a single time and over 2% taken by the ten largest. The CDR3 runs to 12 residues. V was pared by 6 bases and J by 10 bases, with 10 bases between. Germline V CDR1 and CDR2: MNHEY, SMNVEV (reference sequence). The clonotype originates from a man aged 50-59 years with acute or convalescent COVID-19. Specimen: peripheral blood. The J gene is TRBJ1-6, the V gene TRBV27; D call uncertain. The CDR3 DNA reads as TGTGCCAGCAGGCAATCTAACTCACCCCTCCACTTT. It encodes CASRQSNSPLHF.